The source of this T cell receptor beta chain is a study of T-cell memory formation after mild COVID-19. Across the study: TCR clusters largely stayed donor specific.

The CDR3 consists of 13 residues. Between the trimmed V and J ends, which lost 6 bases and 6 bases, there was a span of 15 bases. The germline V gene has CDR1 GTSNPN and CDR2 SVGIG (reference sequence). TCRdb reanalysed the 5' RACE reads using MiXCR and keeps one entry per CDR3 protein. The repertoire has roughly 130,000 distinct CDR3 sequences, roughly 6% of them found once; the top ten carry roughly 2.2%. This sequence originates from an adult woman who had mild COVID-19 (a few samples of this study predate the infection). Cell type and time point are not known. The chain joins TRBV30 to TRBJ1-5; possibly TRBD1 for D (5 bases). The sequencing sample was made of PBMCs or a T cell subset sorted from them (not recorded which). CDR3 region: CACTVGATQPQHF. CDR3 coding DNA: TGTGCCTGTACGGTAGGGGCAACTCAGCCCCAGCATTTT.